This record concerns one TCR beta chain sequence. The antigen remains unidentified. This record comes from a study of cytomegalovirus exposure and HLA in healthy donors. It was with 60 Vbeta and 13 Jbeta primers that the PCR ran. The assay was immunoSEQ multiplex PCR, and TCRdb's table has in-frame clones only and misses some. The table has around 200,000 clones, about four fifths seen once. Findings and limits, study-wide: Association with HLA alleles at 0.05 false discovery rate was found for 15,000 or so TCR beta sequences in a later analysis.

The sequence came from a man aged 25-40 years in good health and CMV-seropositive. The sample consisted of PBMCs.

The CDR3 reads CASSERAPFTDTQYF. The CDR3, as DNA: TGTGCCAGCAGTGAACGTGCGCCGTTCACAGATACGCAGTATTTT. The chain couples TRBV2 to TRBJ2-3, with D uncertain. Germline V gene data show CDR1 as SNHLY and CDR2 as FYNNEI. The V end was cut by 2 bases, the J end by 2 bases, with 11 bases between. The CDR3 length is 15 residues.